The 9 T cell receptor beta chains reported below all come from one sample, sequenced in a study of cytomegalovirus exposure and HLA in healthy donors. The PCR contained 60 Vbeta and 13 Jbeta primers. Libraries were prepared by immunoSEQ multiplex PCR; TCRdb keeps only in-frame clonotypes and omits some of them. The sample carries some 190,000 clones, 70% to 80% recorded once. The specimen was PBMCs. Receptors were obtained from a woman aged 25-40 years in good health and CMV-seropositive.

V is TRBV7-6 and J is TRBJ2-7; TRBD2 matches 10 bases. The CDR3 sequence is 15 residues long. The germline CDR1 and CDR2 sequences are SGHVS and FNYEAQ. V dropped 5 bases and J dropped 6; count of bases not matched to a gene: 10. The CDR3: CASSKYLAGVGEQYF. The CDR3 DNA follows: TGTGCCAGCAGCAAGTACCTAGCGGGAGTGGGCGAGCAGTACTTC.

This clone showed up just once. V is TRBV13 and J is TRBJ2-3, with 7 bases fitting TRBD1. V trimming: 4 bases; J trimming: 0 bases; junction bases outside the gene matches: 10. The length of the CDR3 is 17 residues. Per germline, CDR1 PRHDT and CDR2 FYEKMQ (reference sequence). CDR3 coding DNA: TGTGCCAGCAGCTCAAAAACCGGGACAGAGAGCACAGATACGCAGTATTTT. Translation: CASSSKTGTESTDTQYF.

The J gene is TRBJ1-1, the V gene TRBV19, with 7 bases aligning to TRBD1. The CDR3 covers 14 residues. Germline values: CDR1 LNHDA, CDR2 SQIVND (reference sequence). Unmatched junction bases numbered 8, after V lost 5 bases and J lost 5 bases. CDR3 bases: TGTGCCAGTAGTCCCAGACAGGGCGAGACTGAAGCTTTCTTT. Protein product: CASSPRQGETEAFF.

The chain recombines TRBV29-1 with TRBJ2-1; 8 bases map to TRBD1. Germline values: CDR1 SQVTM, CDR2 ANQGSEA. The junction had 2 bases not matched to a gene; V was cut back by 5 bases and J by 8 bases. This CDR3 comprises 11 residues. The CDR3 reads CSVNRGYEQFF. CDR3 DNA: TGCAGCGTTAACAGGGGGTATGAGCAGTTCTTC.

CDR3 sequence (DNA): TGTGCCAGCAGTTATAGCGGGGGGTCCTACGAGCAGTACTTC. It is translated as CASSYSGGSYEQYF. The V gene is TRBV28, the J gene TRBJ2-7, with 10 nucleotides matching TRBD2. The CDR3 covers 14 residues. Germline assignment: CDR1 MDHEN and CDR2 SYDVKM. V lost 4 bases and J lost 1; bases outside the gene matches: 1.

Details on this clone: Germline and junction disagree at one end, which may indicate a read error. The chain combines TRBV4-1 with TRBJ2-2, with 8 bases that match TRBD1. The germline gives CDR1 MGHRA, CDR2 YSYEKL. The CDR3 covers 19 residues. As DNA, the CDR3 is TGCGCCAGCAATGGCCCCAGAATTGGGACAGGTGGGAACTCCGGGGAGCTGTTTTTT. Translation gives CASNGPRIGTGGNSGELFF.

The chain has TRBV7-9 and TRBJ2-7, with D tentatively TRBD2 (6 bases). This CDR3 contains 15 residues. Trimming removed 5 bases from V and 4 bases from J, with 18 bases in between. The germline gives CDR1 SEHNR, CDR2 FQNEAQ (reference sequence). DNA of the CDR3: TGTGCCAGCAGCGAGGGAGGTCTCAGCTCATACGAGCAGTACTTC. Amino acids: CASSEGGLSSYEQYF.

This sequence joins TRBV15 and TRBJ1-2, with D possibly matching TRBD1 (5 bases). V lost 0 bases and J lost 2, with 16 bases in between. The V gene's germline CDR1 is LNHNV and CDR2 YYDKDF (reference sequence). The CDR3 length is 17 residues. The CDR3 here is CATSRDIGPEGNYGYTF. The CDR3 DNA follows: TGTGCCACCAGCAGAGATATCGGGCCGGAGGGGAACTATGGCTACACCTTC.

The genes are TRBV14 and TRBJ2-1; 12 nucleotides align to TRBD2. This CDR3 spans 17 amino acids. Germline lookup yields CDR1 SGHDN and CDR2 FVKESK. After removal of 4 bases from V and 4 bases from J, the junction contained 8 bases not matched to a gene. The CDR3 DNA sequence: TGTGCCAGCAGCCGATCCCGGACTAGCGGGATTTACAATGAGCAGTTCTTC. Translated: CASSRSRTSGIYNEQFF.